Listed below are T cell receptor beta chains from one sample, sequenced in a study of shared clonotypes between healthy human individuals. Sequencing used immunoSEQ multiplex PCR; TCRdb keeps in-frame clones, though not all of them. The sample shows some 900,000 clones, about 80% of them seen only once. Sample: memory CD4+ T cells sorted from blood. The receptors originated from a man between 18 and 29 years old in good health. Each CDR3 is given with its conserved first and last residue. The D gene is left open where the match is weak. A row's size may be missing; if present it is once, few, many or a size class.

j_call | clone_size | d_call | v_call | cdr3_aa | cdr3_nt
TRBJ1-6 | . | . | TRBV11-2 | CASSLVTNSPLHF | TGTGCCAGCAGCTTAGTGACCAATTCACCCCTCCACTTT
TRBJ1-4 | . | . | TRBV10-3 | CATSEGPRNEKLFF | TGTGCCACCTCAGAAGGGCCGCGGAATGAAAAACTGTTTTTT
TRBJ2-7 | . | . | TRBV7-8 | CASSRTGRESYEQYF | TGTGCCAGCAGCCGCACGGGACGGGAATCCTACGAGCAGTACTTC
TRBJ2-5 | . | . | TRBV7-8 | CASSLAMKVQETQYF | TGTGCCAGCAGCTTAGCAATGAAGGTCCAAGAGACCCAGTACTTC
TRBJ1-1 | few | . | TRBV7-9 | CASSFRDDIYGAFF | TGTGCCAGCAGCTTCCGGGACGACATATATGGCGCTTTCTTT
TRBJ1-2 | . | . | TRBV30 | CAWSLRQTSYGYTF | TGTGCCTGGAGTCTACGGCAGACTAGCTATGGCTACACCTTC
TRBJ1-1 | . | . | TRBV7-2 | CASSLSGVTEAFF | TGTGCCAGCAGCTTATCAGGGGTCACCGAAGCTTTCTTT
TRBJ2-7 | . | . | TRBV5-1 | CASSFRDIGYEQYF | TGCGCCAGCAGTTTCCGGGACATCGGATACGAGCAGTACTTC
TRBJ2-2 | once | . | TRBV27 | CASSTRNTGELFF | TGTGCCAGCAGCACCAGGAACACCGGGGAGCTGTTTTTT
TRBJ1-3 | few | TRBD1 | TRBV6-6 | CAISRGDGNTIYF | TGTGCCATCAGCAGGGGGGACGGAAACACCATATATTTT
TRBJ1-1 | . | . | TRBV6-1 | CASSSRGVNTEAFF | TGTGCCAGCAGTAGTCGCGGGGTGAACACTGAAGCTTTCTTT
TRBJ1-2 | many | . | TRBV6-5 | CASRIEGLGYTF | TGTGCCAGCAGGATCGAGGGTCTGGGCTACACCTTC
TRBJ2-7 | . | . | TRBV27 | CASSSPPSYEQYF | TGTGCCAGCAGTTCCCCGCCCTCCTACGAGCAGTACTTC
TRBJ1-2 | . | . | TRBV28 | CALMDGNYGYTF | TGTGCCTTGATGGACGGAAACTATGGCTACACCTTC
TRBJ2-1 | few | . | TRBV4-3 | CASSQVLREILETVTYNEQFF | TGCGCCAGCAGCCAAGTACTGCGGGAAATTCTCGAGACTGTGACCTACAATGAGCAGTTCTTC
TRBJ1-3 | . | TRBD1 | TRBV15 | CATTRDSPSGNTIYF | TGTGCCACCACACGGGACAGTCCCTCTGGAAACACCATATATTTT
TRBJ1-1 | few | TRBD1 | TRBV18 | CASSPEGTGTVSTEAFF | TGTGCCAGCTCACCAGAAGGGACAGGGACCGTGAGCACTGAAGCTTTCTTT
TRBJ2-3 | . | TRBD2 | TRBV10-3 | CAISGTSGKGNTDTQYF | TGTGCCATCAGCGGGACTAGCGGGAAGGGTAACACAGATACGCAGTATTTT